This T cell receptor (beta chain) was sequenced for a study of beta chain features in type 1 diabetes (dated 2018 in TCRdb). Regarding the complete study: Mean age, gender distribution, total cell number and subset yield did not differ between patients and healthy donors. A total of roughly 110 million sorted cells were examined across all samples, and the number of cells per subset was strongly correlated with RNA yield. In the study, recently diagnosed type 1 diabetes patients and matched healthy donors were compared on the TCRB repertoires of their sorted circulating CD4+ T cell subsets. Naive and central memory subsets were obtained from all 28 donors, but regulatory and stem cell-like memory subsets were isolated from only 8 patients and roughly eight healthy donors. What the research found in general, with its limitations: Naive, central memory and regulatory TCRB repertoires appeared to be more alike among patients than among healthy donors. PCR may preferentially amplify shorter templates, but because patient and control samples were amplified and corrected together, any resulting skew would affect both groups equally. Because cDNA was sequenced instead of genomic DNA, highly expressing activated cells could be over-represented, though the groups showed no difference in activation or CD3 levels. HLA sub-analyses involved small numbers of individuals, so any influence of HLA type on TCRB rearrangement remained unresolved. At VDJ recombination sites, patients with type 1 diabetes made fewer insertions and deleted more nucleotides, a pattern implying thymic rearrangement abnormalities. In all four CD4+ subsets, TCRB CDR3 length was moderately but significantly shorter in type 1 diabetes patients.

The germline V end is reduced by 5 bases and the J end by 6 bases; junction bases left unmatched: 7. The germline V gene encodes CDR1 GTSNPN and CDR2 SVGIG (reference sequence). Inclusive of the bounding cysteine and phenylalanine, the CDR3 is 14 residues long. Only the CDR3 portion is preserved as DNA: 42 bases, with reading frame beginning at the first base. From each donor, a single peripheral blood sample of around 120 mL on average was drawn into heparinised tubes. A BD FACSAria II and a panel including CD45RO, CCR7, CD25, CD127, CD95 and CD27 were used to sort naive, central memory, regulatory and stem cell-like memory CD4+ T cells. Purity was above 95% for every sorted population. PBMCs were separated immediately by Lymphoprep density gradient centrifugation and were stained directly, without being cultured. So that batch effects would be minimized, each experiment stained and sorted samples in pairs, pairing one healthy donor with one patient.

The entire isolated RNA was reverse transcribed using the High Capacity cDNA Reverse Transcription Kit, and thus expressed TCRB transcripts were sequenced. Deep immunoSEQ sequencing was performed on naive, central memory and regulatory T cell samples, with an average of roughly 3.5 million total reads per sample. Sorted cells were lysed in RLT buffer and RNA was extracted with DNase-treated RNeasy Micro or Mini kits, depending on cell number. Each cell subset was processed on its own to prevent cross-contamination, while patient and healthy donor samples were processed together. The immunoSEQ multiplex PCR was used to amplify TCRB sequences from cDNA, generating 87-bp fragments that spanned the CDR3 region. Sequencing of the amplicons was performed on the Illumina HiSeq platform. As for the original processing: PCR bias was computationally corrected using synthetic template baselines, reads within Hamming distance 2 were collapsed, and singletons that could not be merged were discarded. Reads were aligned against IMGT so that V, D and J genes, CDR3 length and insertions or deletions at six rearrangement sites could be assigned. Within each subset, clonotype counts were normalized to the number of sorted cells before true diversity and Gini coefficients were calculated with the tcR R package. The overlap coefficient, calculated on TCRB nucleotide sequences, was used to measure repertoire sharing. Out-of-frame TCRB sequences from naive cells were analyzed as a proxy for the pre-selection repertoire. TCRdb mirrors the immuneACCESS table, restricted to in-frame sequences. Some clones are absent from its copies; in checked studies, under half trace to an unresolved V gene, and the reason for the others is unknown. The V and J calls and clone size come from that table; D and trimming were worked out from the DNA. The sample table holds hundreds of thousands of clones, of which around 10% were seen once. Of the sample, about 0.03% falls within the top ten clones.

This clone was recorded a few times. The clone's antigen remains unknown. Base qualities are not provided; no much larger clone lies one nucleotide away. The specimen sequenced was naive CD4+ T cells from blood. The sample's cell subset or site, from its label and the paper: true naive CD4+ T cells. This TCR derives from a woman aged 18-35 years in good health. The V and J segments used are TRBV30 and TRBJ2-2, and TRBD1 matches 9 of the central bases. The CDR3 loop reads CAWGGQGRPGELFF. The bases are TGTGCCTGGGGAGGACAGGGGCGGCCCGGGGAGCTGTTTTTT.